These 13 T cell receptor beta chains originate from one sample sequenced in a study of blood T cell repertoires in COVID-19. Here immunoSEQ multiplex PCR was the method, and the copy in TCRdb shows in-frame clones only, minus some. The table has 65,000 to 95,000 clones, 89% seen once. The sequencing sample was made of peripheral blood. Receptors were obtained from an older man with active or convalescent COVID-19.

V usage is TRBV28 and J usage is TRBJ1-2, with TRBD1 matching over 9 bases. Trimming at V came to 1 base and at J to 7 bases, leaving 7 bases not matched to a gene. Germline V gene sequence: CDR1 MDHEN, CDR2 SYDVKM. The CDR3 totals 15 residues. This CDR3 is CASSLYHRGQGGYTF. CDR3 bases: TGTGCCAGCAGTTTATACCACAGGGGGCAGGGTGGCTACACCTTC.

The CDR3 loop is CASSIGGDTGGLQPQHF. CDR3 nucleotides: TGTGCCAGTAGTATCGGAGGCGATACAGGGGGCCTTCAGCCCCAGCATTTT. This chain connects TRBV19 to TRBJ1-5, with 9 bases aligning to TRBD1. Per germline, CDR1 LNHDA and CDR2 SQIVND (reference sequence). Trimming took 3 bases from V and 6 from J; bases not matched to a gene: 12. The CDR3 runs 17 residues.

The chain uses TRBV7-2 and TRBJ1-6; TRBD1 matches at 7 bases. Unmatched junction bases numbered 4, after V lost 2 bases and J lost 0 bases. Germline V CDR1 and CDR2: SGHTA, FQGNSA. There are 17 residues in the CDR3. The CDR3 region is CASSLRGPSSYNSPLHF. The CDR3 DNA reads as TGTGCCAGCAGCTTAAGGGGGCCGAGCTCCTATAATTCACCCCTCCACTTT.

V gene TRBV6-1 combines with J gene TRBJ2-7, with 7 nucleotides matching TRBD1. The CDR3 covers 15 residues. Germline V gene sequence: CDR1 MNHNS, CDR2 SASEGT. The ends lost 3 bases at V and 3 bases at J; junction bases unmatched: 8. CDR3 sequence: CASSDVGQWIYEQYF. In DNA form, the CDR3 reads TGTGCCAGCAGTGATGTGGGACAGTGGATCTACGAGCAGTACTTC.

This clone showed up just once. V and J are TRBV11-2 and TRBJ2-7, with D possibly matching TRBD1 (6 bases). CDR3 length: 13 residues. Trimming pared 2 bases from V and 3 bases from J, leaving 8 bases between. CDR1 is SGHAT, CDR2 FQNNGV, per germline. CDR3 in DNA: TGTGCCAGCAGCTTATCAGGGGACTACGAGCAGTACTTC. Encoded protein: CASSLSGDYEQYF.

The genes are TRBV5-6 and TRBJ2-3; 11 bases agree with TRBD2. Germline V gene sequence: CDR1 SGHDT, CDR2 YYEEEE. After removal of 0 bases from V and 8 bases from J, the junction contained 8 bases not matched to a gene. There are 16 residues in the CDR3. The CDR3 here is CASSLELAGVVGTQYF. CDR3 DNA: TGTGCCAGCAGCTTGGAACTAGCGGGAGTGGTTGGTACGCAGTATTTT.

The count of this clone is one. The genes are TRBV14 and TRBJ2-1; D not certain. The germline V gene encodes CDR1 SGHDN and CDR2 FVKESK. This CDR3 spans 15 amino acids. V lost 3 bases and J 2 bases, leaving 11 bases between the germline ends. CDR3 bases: TGTGCCAGCAGCCACCTTACCACAACCTACAATGAGCAGTTCTTC. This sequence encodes CASSHLTTTYNEQFF.

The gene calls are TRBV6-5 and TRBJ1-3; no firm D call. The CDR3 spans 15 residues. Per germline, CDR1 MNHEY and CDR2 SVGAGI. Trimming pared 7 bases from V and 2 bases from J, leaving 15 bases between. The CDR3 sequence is CASTDEAGTGNTIYF. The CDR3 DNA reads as TGTGCCAGCACCGATGAGGCGGGTACTGGAAACACCATATATTTT.

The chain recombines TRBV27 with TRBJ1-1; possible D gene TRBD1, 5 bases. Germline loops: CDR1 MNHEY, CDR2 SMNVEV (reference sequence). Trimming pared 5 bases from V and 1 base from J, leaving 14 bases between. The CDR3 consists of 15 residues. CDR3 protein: CASSGGNHRNTEAFF. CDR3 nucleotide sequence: TGTGCCAGCAGTGGGGGGAACCATCGGAACACTGAAGCTTTCTTT.

The CDR3 here is CASSVGGGWDEQFF. CDR3 DNA sequence: TGTGCCAGCAGCGTTGGGGGCGGGTGGGATGAGCAGTTCTTC. The chain links TRBV9 to TRBJ2-1; weak D call: TRBD1 (6 bases). CDR1 and CDR2 (germline): SGDLS, YYNGEE. This CDR3 has 14 amino acids. V was pared by 2 bases and J by 8 bases, with 14 bases between.

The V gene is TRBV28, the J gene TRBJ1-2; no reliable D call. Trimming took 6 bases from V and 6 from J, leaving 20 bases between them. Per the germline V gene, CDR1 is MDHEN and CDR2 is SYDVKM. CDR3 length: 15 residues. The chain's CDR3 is CASSLTGSSDDGYTF. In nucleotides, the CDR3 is TGTGCCAGCAGCTTGACGGGATCATCAGACGATGGCTACACCTTC.

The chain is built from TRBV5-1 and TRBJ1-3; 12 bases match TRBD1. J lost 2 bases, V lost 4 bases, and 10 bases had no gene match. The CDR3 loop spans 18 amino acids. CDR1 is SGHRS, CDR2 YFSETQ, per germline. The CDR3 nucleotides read TGCGCCAGCAGCCCGGGACAGGGGGCTATTCTACCTGGAAACACCATATATTTT. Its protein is CASSPGQGAILPGNTIYF.

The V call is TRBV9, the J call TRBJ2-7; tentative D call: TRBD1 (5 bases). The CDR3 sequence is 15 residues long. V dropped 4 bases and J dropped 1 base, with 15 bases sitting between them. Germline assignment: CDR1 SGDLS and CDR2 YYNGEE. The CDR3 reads CASSPIPGFSYEQYF. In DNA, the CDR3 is TGTGCCAGCAGCCCTATCCCAGGGTTTTCCTACGAGCAGTACTTC.